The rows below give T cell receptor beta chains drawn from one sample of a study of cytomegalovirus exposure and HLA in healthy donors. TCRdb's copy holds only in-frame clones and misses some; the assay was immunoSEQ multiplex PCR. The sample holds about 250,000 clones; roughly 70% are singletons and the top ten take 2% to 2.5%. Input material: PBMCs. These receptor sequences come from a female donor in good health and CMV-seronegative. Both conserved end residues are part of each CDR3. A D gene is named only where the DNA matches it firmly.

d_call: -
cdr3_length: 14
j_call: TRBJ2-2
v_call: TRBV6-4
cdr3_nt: TGTGCCAGCAGTGACTCGATCGGGACCGGGGAGCTGTTTTTT
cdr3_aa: CASSDSIGTGELFF

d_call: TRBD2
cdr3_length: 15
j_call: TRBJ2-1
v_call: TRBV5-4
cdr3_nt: TGTGCCAGCAGCTTTAAAGCGGGGCACAACAATGAGCAGTTCTTC
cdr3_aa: CASSFKAGHNNEQFF

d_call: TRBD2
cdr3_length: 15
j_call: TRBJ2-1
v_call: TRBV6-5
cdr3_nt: TGTGCCAGCAGCCGGACTAGCGGGAGGGCGGATGAGCAGTTCTTC
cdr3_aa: CASSRTSGRADEQFF

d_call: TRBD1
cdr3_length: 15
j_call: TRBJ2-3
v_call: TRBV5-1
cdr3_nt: TGCGCCAGCAGCTTGGGACAGGGGACGGCAGATACGCAGTATTTT
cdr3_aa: CASSLGQGTADTQYF

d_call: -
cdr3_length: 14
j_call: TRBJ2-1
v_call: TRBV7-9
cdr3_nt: TGTTCCGTGACCCGGGACACCAACAACAATGAGCAGTTCTTC
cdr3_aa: CSVTRDTNNNEQFF

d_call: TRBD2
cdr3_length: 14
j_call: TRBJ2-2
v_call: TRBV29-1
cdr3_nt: TGCAGCGTTGCGGACGGGAGGGGTACCGGGGAGCTGTTTTTT
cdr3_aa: CSVADGRGTGELFF

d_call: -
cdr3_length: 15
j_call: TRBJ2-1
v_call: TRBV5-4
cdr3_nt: TGTGCCAGCAGCCAGAGGAGCGGATCCTACAATGAGCAGTTCTTC
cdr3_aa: CASSQRSGSYNEQFF

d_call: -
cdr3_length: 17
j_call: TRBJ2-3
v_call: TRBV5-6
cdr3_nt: TGTGCCAGCAGCTTGGTCACCCGGGGGGCTAAGACAGATACGCAGTATTTT
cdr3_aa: CASSLVTRGAKTDTQYF

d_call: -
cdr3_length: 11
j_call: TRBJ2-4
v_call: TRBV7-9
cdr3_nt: TGTGCCAGCAGCTTAACCGGACAGCAGTACTTC
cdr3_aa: CASSLTGQQYF

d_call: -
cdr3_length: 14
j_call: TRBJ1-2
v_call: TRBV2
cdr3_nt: TGTGCCAGCAGCCGAATACAGGGTAACTATGGCTACACCTTC
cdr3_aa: CASSRIQGNYGYTF

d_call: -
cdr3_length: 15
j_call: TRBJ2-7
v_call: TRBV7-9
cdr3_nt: TGTTCCAGCAGCCGTCTAGTGGCTGGCTCCTACGAGCAGTACTTC
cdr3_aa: CSSSRLVAGSYEQYF

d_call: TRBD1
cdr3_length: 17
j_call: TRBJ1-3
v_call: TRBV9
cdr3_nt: TGTGCCAGCAGCGACCCTTTGACAGGGGGCGTTGGAAACACCATATATTTT
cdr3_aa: CASSDPLTGGVGNTIYF

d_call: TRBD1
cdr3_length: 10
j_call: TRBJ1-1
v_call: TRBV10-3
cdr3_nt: TGTGCCGCCGGGACAGCTGAAGCTTTCTTT
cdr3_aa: CAAGTAEAFF